This TCR beta chain appears in the sequencing data of a study of blood T cell repertoires in COVID-19. As for the study in general: Donors in the United States, Italy and Spain gave samples during acute or convalescent COVID-19.

The length of the CDR3 is 13 residues. Germline CDR1 LNHDA, CDR2 SQIVND (reference sequence). Trimming left V 3 bases short and J 7 bases short, with 12 bases between. Methods used by the authors: Nucleated cell counts were estimated from reference gene primer amplification. Generated by immunoSEQ multiplex PCR, the TCRdb table keeps only in-frame clones and is missing some. The V and J calls and the clone size are those of that table, but D and trimming were determined from the DNA. The table includes over 250,000 clones, 89% detected once. This receptor was identified in a woman aged 60 to 75 with acute or convalescent COVID-19. The specimen sequenced was peripheral blood. The J gene is TRBJ1-2, the V gene TRBV19; D may be TRBD1 (6 bases). The CDR3 coding sequence is TGTGCCAGTAGTATTGGGACAAGTGGTGGCTACACCTTC. It codes for CASSIGTSGGYTF. The full variable domain, in which reference TRBV19 and TRBJ1-2 provide the parts outside the CDR3, is DGGITQSPKYLFRKEGQNVTLSCEQNLNHDAMYWYRQDPGQGLRLIYYSQIVNDFQKGDIAEGYSVSREKKESFPLTVTSAQKNPTAFYLCASSIGTSGGYTFGSGTRLTVV.